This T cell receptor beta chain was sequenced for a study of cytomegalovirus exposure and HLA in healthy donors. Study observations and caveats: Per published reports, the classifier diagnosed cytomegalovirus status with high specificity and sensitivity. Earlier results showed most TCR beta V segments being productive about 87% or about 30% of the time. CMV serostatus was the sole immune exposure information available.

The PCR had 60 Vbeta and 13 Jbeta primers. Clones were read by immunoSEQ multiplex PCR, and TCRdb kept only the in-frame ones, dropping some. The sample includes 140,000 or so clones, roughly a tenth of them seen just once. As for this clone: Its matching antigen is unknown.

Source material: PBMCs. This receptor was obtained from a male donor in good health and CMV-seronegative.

Here the CDR3 reads CASSFRRYQPQHF. For the CDR3, the DNA is TGTGCCAGCAGCTTTAGAAGATATCAGCCCCAGCATTTT. The rearrangement joins TRBV7-2 to TRBJ1-5, with D unclear. CDR1 and CDR2 from the germline V gene are SGHTA and FQGNSA. V lost 3 bases and J lost 5, with 8 bases in between. This CDR3 contains 13 residues.